One T cell receptor beta chain is described in this entry. No antigen is known for it. The PCR had 60 Vbeta and 13 Jbeta primers. Data came from immunoSEQ multiplex PCR; TCRdb stores just in-frame clones and leaves some out. The table shows 150,000 to 200,000 clones, with approximately 82% occurring only once. These data belong to a study of cytomegalovirus exposure and HLA in healthy donors. Turning to the study itself: One earlier analysis, a look at around 170 million T cells, found some 120 million unique TCR beta sequences. Findings and caveats of the study: Many donors shared some public TCRs, even though most TCR sequences were rare. Being indistinguishable, some V segments were excluded, TRBV6-2 and TRBV6-3 among them. Presence/absence analyses supposed approximately even sequencing depth among donors.

V lost 4 bases, J lost 1 base, and 11 bases lay in between. CDR1 and CDR2 from the germline V gene are MNHNS and SASEGT. The CDR3 runs 15 residues. This chain links TRBV6-1 with TRBJ2-1; weak D call: TRBD2 (7 bases). Sequencing was carried out using PBMCs. The TCR originated in a man aged 40-49 years in good health and CMV-seropositive. The CDR3 sequence is CASSVGGASYNEQFF. CDR3 coding DNA: TGTGCCAGCAGTGTAGGGGGGGCATCCTACAATGAGCAGTTCTTC.